Listed here is a single T cell receptor (beta chain). In the original workflow: Amplifying reference gene primers gave estimates of nucleated cell counts. Profiling relied on immunoSEQ multiplex PCR, and the TCRdb table lists in-frame clones only, not all of them. D and trimming were read from the DNA, whereas the V and J calls and clone size are those reported in that table. The data contain about 100,000 clones, about 89% of them singletons. The CDR3 is 14 residues long. The V gene lost 6 bases and the J gene lost 2 bases, with 11 bases spanning the gap. From germline, CDR1 is KGHSH and CDR2 LQKENI. The record originates from a study of blood T cell repertoires in COVID-19. Study summary: Samples of COVID-19 (acute and convalescent) were obtained from the United States, Italy and Spain. PBMCs, B-cell-depleted T cells, or T cells provided the cDNA or gDNA that made up the material.

The receptor was isolated from a man aged 50 or older with acute or convalescent COVID-19. This chain connects TRBV18 to TRBJ1-3; tentatively, D is TRBD1 (6 bases). The sequenced sample was peripheral blood. CDR3 in amino acids: CASSSGQPGNTIYF. In DNA form, the CDR3 reads TGTGCCAGCTCGTCCGGACAGCCTGGAAACACCATATATTTT.